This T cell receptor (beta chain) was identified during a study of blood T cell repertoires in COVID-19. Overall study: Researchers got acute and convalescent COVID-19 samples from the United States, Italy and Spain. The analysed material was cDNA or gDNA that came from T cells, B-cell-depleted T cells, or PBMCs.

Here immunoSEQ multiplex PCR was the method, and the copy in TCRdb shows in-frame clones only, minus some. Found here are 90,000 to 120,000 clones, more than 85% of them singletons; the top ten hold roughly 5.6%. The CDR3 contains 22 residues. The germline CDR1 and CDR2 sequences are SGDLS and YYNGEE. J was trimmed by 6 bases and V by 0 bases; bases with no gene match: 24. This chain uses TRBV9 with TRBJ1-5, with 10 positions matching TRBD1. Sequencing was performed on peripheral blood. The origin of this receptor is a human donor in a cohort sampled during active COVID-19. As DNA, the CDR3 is TGTGCCAGCAGCGTAGGTAGTGGTCAGACAGGGGGCGCGGGATTGGTAAGTCAGCCCCAGCATTTT. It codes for CASSVGSGQTGGAGLVSQPQHF.